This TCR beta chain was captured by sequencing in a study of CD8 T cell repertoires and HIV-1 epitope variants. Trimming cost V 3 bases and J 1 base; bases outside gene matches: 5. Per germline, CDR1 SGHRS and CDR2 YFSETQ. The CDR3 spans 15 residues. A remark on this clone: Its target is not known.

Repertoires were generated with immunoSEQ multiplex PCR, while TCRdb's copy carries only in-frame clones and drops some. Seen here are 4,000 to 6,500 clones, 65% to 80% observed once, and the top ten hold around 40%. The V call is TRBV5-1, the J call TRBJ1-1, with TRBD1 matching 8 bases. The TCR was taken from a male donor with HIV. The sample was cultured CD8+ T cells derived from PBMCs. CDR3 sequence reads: CASSWYGQGNTEAFF. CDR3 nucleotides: TGCGCCAGCAGCTGGTACGGACAGGGGAACACTGAAGCTTTCTTT.